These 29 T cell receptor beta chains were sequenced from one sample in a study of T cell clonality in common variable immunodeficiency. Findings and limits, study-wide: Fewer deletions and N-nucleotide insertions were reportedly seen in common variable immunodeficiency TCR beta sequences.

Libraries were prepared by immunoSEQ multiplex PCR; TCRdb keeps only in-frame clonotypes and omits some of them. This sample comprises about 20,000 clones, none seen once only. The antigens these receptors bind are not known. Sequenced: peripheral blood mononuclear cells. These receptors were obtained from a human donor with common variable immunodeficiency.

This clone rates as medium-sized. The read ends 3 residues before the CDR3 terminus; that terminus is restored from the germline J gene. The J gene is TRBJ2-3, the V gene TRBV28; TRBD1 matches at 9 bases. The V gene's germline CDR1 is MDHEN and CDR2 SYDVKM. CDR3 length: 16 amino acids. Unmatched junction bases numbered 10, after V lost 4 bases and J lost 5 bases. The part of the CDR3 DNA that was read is TGTGCCAGCAGTTCGCCGGGACAGGGAAAGGTAGATACG. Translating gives CASSSPGQGKVDT. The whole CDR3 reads CASSSPGQGKVDTQYF.

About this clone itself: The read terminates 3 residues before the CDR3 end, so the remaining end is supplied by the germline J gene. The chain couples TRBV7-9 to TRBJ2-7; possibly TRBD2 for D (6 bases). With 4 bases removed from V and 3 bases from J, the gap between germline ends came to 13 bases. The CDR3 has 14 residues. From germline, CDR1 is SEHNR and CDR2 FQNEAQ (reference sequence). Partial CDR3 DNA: TGTGCCAGCAGCTCCCTAGCGACAAACTACGAG. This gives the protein CASSSLATNYE. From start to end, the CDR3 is CASSSLATNYEQYF.

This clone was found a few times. This CDR3 reads CASSTVYGYTF. The sequenced CDR3 bases are TGTGCCAGTAGCACGGTCTATGGC. The chain recombines TRBV19 with TRBJ1-2; D remains ambiguous. The read comes to an end 3 residues before the CDR3 does, leaving the germline J gene to fill in the end. Per germline, CDR1 LNHDA and CDR2 SQIVND (reference sequence). The CDR3 is 11 amino acids. The V end was cut by 6 bases, the J end by 4 bases, with 6 bases between.

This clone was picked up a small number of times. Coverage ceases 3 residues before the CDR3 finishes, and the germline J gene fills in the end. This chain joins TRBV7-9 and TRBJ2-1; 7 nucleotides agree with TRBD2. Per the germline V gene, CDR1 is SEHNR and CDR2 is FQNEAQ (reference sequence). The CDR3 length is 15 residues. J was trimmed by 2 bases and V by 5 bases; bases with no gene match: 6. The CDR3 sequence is CASSPRDYTYNEQFF. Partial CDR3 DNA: TGTGCCAGCAGCCCCCGGGACTACACCTACAATGAG.

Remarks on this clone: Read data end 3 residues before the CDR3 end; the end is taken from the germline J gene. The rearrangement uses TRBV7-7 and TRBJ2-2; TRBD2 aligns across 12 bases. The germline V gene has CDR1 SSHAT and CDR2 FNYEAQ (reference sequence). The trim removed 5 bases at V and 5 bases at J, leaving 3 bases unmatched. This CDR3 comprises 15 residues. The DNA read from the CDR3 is TGTGCCAGCAGCGCGACTAGCGGGGGTACCGGGGAG. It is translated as CASSATSGGTGE. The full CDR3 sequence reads CASSATSGGTGELFF.

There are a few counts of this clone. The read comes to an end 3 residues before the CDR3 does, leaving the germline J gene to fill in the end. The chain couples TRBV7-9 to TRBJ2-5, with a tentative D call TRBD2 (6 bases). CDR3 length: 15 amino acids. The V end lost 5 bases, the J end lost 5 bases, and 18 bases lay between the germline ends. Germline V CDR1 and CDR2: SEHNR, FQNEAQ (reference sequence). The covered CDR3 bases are TGTGCCAGCAGCCAAAACACGGGACTCCGGGAGACC. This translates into CASSQNTGLRET. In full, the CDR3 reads CASSQNTGLRETQYF. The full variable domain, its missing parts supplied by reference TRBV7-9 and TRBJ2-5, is DTGVSQNPRHKITKRGQNVTFRCDPISEHNRLYWYRQTLGQGPEFLTYFQNEAQLEKSRLLSDRFSAERPKGSFSTLEIQRTEQGDSAMYLCASSQNTGLRETQYFGPGTRLLVL.

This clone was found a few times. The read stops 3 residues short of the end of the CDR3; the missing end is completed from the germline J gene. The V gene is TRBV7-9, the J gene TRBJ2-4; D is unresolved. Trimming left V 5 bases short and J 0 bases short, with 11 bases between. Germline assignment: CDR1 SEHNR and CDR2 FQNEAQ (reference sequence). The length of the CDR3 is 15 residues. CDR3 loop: CASSPRMGAKNIQYF. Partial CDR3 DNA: TGTGCCAGCAGCCCGCGGATGGGAGCCAAAAACATT.

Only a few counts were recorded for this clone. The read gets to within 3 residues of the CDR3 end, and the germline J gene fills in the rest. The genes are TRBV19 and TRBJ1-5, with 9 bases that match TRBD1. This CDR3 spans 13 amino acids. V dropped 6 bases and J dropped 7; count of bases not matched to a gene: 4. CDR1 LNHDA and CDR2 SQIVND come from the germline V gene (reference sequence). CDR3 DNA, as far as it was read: TGTGCCAGTAGCGACAGGGGGGGCCAGCCC. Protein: CASSDRGGQP. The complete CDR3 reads CASSDRGGQPQHF.

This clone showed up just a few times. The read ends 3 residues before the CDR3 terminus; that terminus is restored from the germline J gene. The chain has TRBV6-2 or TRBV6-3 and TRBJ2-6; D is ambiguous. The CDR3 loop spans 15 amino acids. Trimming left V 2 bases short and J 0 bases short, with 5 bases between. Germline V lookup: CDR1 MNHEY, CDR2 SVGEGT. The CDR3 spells CASSYLISGANVLTF. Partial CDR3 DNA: TGTGCCAGCAGTTACCTTATCTCTGGGGCCAACGTC.

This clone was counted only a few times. This CDR3 is CASSLSRGSIEQYF. CDR3 DNA (partial): TGTGCCAGCAGCTTATCTAGGGGTTCCATCGAG. The chain couples TRBV11-1 to TRBJ2-7; D is possibly TRBD1 (5 bases). The read ends 3 residues before the CDR3 terminus; that terminus is restored from the germline J gene. This CDR3 contains 14 residues. V shed 2 bases and J shed 6 bases, with 14 bases lying between them. CDR1 is SGHAT, CDR2 FQDESV, per germline (reference sequence). The full variable domain, in which reference TRBV11-1 and TRBJ2-7 provide the parts outside the CDR3, is EAEVAQSPRYKITEKSQAVAFWCDPISGHATLYWYRQILGQGPELLVQFQDESVVDDSQLPKDRFSAERLKGVDSTLKIQPAELGDSAMYLCASSLSRGSIEQYFGPGTRLTVT.

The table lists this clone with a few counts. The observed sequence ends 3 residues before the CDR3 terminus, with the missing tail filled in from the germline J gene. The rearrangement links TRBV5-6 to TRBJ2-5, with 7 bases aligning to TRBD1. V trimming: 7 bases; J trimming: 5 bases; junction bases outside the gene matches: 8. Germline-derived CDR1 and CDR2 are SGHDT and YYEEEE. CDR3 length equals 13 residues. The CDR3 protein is CASLRQGSETQYF. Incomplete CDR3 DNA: TGTGCCAGCCTGAGACAGGGTAGTGAGACC.

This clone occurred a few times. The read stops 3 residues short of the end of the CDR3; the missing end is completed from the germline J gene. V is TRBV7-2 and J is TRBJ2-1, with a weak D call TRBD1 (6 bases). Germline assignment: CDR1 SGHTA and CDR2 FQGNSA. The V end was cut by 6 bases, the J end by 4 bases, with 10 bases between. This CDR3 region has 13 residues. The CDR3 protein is CASRLDRYNEQFF. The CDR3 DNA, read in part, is TGTGCCAGCAGACTAGACAGGTACAATGAG.

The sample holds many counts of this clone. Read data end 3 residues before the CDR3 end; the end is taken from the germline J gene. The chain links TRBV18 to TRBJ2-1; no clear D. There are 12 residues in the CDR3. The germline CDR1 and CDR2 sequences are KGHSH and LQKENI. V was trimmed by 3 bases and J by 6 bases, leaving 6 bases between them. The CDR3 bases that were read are TGTGCCAGCTCACCCTTTCTCAATGAG. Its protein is CASSPFLNE. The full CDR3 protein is CASSPFLNEQFF.

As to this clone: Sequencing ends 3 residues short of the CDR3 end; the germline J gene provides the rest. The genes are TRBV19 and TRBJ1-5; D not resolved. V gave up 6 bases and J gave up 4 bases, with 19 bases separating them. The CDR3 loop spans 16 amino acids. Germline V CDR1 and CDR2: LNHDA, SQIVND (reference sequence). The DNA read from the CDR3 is TGTGCCAGTAGAGCACAAGGAGTTTACGGGAATCAGCCC. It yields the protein CASRAQGVYGNQP. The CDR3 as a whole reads CASRAQGVYGNQPQHF.

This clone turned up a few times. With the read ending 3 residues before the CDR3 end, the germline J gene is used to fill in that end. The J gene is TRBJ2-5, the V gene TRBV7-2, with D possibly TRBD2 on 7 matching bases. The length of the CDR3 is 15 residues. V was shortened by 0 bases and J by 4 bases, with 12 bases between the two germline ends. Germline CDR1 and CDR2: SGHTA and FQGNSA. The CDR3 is CASSLAGGGGETQYF. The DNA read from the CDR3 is TGTGCCAGCAGCTTAGCGGGGGGGGGCGGAGAGACC.

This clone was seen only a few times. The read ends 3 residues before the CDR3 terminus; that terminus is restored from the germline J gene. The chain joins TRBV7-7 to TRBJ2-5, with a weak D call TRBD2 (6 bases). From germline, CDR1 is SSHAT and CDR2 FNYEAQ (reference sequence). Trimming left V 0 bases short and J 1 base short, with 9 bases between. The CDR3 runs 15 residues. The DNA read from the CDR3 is TGTGCCAGCAGCTTAGCGGGGGGAAGCCAAGAGACC. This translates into CASSLAGGSQET. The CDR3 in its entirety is CASSLAGGSQETQYF.

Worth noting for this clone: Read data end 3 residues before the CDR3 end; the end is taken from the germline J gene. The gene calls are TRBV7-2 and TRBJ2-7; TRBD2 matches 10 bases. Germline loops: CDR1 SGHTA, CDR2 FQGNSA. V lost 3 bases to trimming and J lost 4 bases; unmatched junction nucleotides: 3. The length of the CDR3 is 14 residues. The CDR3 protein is CASSFTLAGYEQYF. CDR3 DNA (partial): TGTGCCAGCAGCTTTACACTAGCGGGATACGAG.

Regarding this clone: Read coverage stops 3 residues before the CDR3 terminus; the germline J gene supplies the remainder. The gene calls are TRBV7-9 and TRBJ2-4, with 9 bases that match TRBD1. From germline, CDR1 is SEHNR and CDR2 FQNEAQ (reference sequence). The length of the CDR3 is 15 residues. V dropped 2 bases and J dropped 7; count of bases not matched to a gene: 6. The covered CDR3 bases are TGTGCCAGCAGCTTAAGGGGACAGGGCGGGAACATT. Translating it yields CASSLRGQGGNI. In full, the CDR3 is CASSLRGQGGNIQYF.

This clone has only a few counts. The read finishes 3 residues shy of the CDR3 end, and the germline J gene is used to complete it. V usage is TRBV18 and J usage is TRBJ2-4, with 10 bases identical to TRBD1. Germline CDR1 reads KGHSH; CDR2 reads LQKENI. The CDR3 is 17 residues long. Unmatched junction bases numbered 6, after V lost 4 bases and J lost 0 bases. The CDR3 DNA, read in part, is TGTGCCAGCTCACTCCGGGACAGGGGTCTAGCCAAAAACATT. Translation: CASSLRDRGLAKNI. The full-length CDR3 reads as CASSLRDRGLAKNIQYF.

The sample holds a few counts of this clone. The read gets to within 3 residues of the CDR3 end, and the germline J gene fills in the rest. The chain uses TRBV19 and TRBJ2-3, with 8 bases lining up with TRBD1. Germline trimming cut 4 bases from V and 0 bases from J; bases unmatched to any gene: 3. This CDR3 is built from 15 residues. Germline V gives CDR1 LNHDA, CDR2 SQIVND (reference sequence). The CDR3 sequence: CASSRGTGSTDTQYF. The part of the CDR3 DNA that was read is TGTGCCAGTAGTAGGGGGACAGGTAGCACAGATACG.

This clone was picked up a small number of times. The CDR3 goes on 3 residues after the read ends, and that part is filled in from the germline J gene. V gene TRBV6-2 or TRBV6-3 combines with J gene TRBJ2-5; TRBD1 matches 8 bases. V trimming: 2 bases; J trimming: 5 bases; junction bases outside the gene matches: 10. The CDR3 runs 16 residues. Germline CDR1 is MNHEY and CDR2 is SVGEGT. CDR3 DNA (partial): TGTGCCAGCAGTTACCGTCGGGCAGGGGGCGAGGAGACC. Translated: CASSYRRAGGEET. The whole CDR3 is CASSYRRAGGEETQYF.

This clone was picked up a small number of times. The covered CDR3 bases are TGTGCCAGCAGCTTAGCGTCGGGGGGCAGGGATACG. Its protein is CASSLASGGRDT. The whole CDR3 sequence reads CASSLASGGRDTQYF. The chain has TRBV7-9 and TRBJ2-3; a possible D gene is TRBD2 (7 bases). The CDR3 goes on 3 residues after the read ends, and that part is filled in from the germline J gene. The CDR3 loop spans 15 amino acids. With 0 bases removed from V and 6 bases from J, the gap between germline ends came to 13 bases. Germline V gives CDR1 SEHNR, CDR2 FQNEAQ (reference sequence).

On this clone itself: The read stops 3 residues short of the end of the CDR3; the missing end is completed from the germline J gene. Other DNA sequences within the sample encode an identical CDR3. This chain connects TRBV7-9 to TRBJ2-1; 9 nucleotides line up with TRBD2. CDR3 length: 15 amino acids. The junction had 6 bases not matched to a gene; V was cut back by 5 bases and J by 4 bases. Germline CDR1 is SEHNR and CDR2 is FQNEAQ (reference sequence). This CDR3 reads CASSPSGGTYNEQFF. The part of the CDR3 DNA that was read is TGTGCCAGCAGCCCCAGCGGGGGGACTTACAATGAG.

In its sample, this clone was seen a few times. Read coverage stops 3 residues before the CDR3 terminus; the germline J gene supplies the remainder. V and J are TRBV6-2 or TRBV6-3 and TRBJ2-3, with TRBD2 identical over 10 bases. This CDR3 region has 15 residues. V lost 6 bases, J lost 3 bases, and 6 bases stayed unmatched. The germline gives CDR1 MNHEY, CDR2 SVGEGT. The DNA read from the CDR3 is TGTGCCAGCAGAAGCGGGGGGGCTGGGACAGATACG. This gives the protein CASRSGGAGTDT. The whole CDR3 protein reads CASRSGGAGTDTQYF.

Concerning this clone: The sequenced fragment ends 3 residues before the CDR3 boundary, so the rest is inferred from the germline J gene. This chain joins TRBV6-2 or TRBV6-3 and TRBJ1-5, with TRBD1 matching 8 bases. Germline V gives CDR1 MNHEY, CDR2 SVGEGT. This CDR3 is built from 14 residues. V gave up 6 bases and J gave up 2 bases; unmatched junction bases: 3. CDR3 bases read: TGTGCCAGCAGAATACAGGGGGGCAATCAGCCC. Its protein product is CASRIQGGNQP. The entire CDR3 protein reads CASRIQGGNQPQHF.

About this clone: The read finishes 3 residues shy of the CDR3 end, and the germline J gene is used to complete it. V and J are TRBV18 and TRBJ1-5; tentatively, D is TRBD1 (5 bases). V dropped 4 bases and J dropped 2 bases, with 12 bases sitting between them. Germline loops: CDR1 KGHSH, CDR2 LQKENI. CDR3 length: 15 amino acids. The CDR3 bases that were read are TGTGCCAGCTCACAAATCCAGGGTGGCAATCAGCCC. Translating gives CASSQIQGGNQP. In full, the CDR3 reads CASSQIQGGNQPQHF.

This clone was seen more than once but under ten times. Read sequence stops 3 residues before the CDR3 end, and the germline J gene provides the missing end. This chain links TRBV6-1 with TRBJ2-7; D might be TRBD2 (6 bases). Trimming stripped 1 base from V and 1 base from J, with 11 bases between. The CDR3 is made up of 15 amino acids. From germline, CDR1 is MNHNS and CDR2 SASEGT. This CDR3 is CASSEGAGTSYEQYF. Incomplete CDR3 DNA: TGTGCCAGCAGTGAAGGAGCCGGGACTTCCTACGAG.

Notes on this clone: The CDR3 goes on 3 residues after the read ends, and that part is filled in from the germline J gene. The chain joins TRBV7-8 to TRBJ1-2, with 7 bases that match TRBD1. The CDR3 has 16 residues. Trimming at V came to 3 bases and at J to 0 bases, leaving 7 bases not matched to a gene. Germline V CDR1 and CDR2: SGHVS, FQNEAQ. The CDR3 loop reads CASSFLQGDTNYGYTF. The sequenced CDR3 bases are TGTGCCAGCAGCTTCCTCCAGGGGGATACTAACTATGGC.

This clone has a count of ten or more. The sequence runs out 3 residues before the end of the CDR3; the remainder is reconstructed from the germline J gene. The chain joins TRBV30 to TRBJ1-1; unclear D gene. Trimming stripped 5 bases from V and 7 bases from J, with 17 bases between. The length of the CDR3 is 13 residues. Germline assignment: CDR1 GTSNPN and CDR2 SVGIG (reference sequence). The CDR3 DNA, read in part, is TGTGCCTGGTCACCCGGCGGGTCCGGTGAA. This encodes CAWSPGGSGE. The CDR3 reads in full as CAWSPGGSGEAFF. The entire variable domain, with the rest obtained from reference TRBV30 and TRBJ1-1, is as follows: SQTIHQWPATLVQPVGSPLSLECTVEGTSNPNLYWYRQAAGRGLQLLFYSVGIGQISSEVPQNLSASRPQDRQFILSSKKLLLSDSGFYLCAWSPGGSGEAFFGQGTRLTVV.